This TCR beta chain stems from a study of OX40 agonist ivuxolimab in advanced cancers. As for the study in general: Enrolled patients in dose escalation had cancers that were hepatocellular carcinoma, melanoma, renal cell or head and neck cancer. Points from the study as a whole: Blood T cells, both CD4+ and CD8+, expanded clonally by week 6 at 0.1 to 3.0 mg/kg.

From germline, CDR1 is MDHEN and CDR2 SYDVKM. V lost 4 bases and J 4 bases, leaving 8 bases between the germline ends. The CDR3 is 13 residues long. A remark on this clone: Its target is not known.

Method: immunoSEQ multiplex PCR; TCRdb's copy keeps in-frame clones and lacks some. The sample lists about 83,000 clones; 88% were seen once. This material consisted of CD4+ or CD8+ T cells sorted from blood, taken in a trial of the OX40 agonist ivuxolimab. This chain links TRBV28 with TRBJ2-1; D may be TRBD2 (6 bases). The TCR originated in an adult with an advanced solid tumor such as melanoma, head and neck, liver or kidney cancer. The DNA of the CDR3 is TGTGCCAGCAGTTCGGGAGAGTACAATGAGCAGTTCTTC. Protein sequence: CASSSGEYNEQFF.